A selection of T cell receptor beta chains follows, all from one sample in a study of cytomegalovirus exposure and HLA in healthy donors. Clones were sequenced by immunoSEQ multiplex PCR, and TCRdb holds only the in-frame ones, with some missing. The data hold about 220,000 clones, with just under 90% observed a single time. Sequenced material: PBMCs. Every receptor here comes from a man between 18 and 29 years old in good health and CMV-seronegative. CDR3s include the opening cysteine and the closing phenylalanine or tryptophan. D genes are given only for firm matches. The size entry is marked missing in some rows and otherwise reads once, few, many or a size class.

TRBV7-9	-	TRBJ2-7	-	CASSSNRDKTYEQYF	TGTGCCAGCAGCTCCAACCGGGACAAGACCTACGAGCAGTACTTC
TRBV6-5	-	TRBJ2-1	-	CASSYFTEQFF	TGTGCCAGCAGCTATTTCACGGAGCAGTTCTTC
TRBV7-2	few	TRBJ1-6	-	CASSLVLQAPSPLHF	TGTGCCAGCAGCTTAGTTCTGCAGGCTCCTTCACCCCTCCACTTT
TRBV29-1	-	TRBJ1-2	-	CSVGDSYGYTF	TGCAGCGTTGGAGACAGTTATGGCTACACCTTC
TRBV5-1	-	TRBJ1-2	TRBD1	CASRPFSNLGTGGDTF	TGCGCCAGCAGACCATTTTCTAACTTGGGGACAGGGGGAGACACCTTC
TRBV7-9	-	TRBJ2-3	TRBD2	CASRNTSGGWTDTQYF	TGTGCCAGCAGGAACACTAGCGGGGGTTGGACAGATACGCAGTATTTT
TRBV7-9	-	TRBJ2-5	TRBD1	CASSAGQGAGKETQYF	TGTGCCAGCAGCGCCGGACAGGGGGCGGGGAAAGAGACCCAGTACTTC
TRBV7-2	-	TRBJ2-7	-	CASRLAGTPAYEQYF	TGTGCCAGCAGGCTAGCCGGGACACCAGCCTACGAGCAGTACTTC
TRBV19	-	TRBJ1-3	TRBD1	CASSLQGATGNTIYF	TGTGCCAGTAGTCTACAGGGGGCTACTGGAAACACCATATATTTT
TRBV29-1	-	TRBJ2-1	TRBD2	CSAHLAGEQFF	TGCAGCGCACATTTAGCGGGGGAGCAGTTCTTC
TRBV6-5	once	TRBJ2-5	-	CASSYQSSKETQYF	TGTGCCAGCAGTTACCAGTCATCGAAAGAGACCCAGTACTTC
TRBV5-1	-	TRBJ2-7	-	CASSLATGYEQYF	TGCGCCAGCAGCTTGGCCACCGGCTACGAGCAGTACTTC
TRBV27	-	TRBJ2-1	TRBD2	CASSYSTGTSSEQFF	TGTGCCAGCAGTTACTCGACCGGGACTAGCTCTGAGCAGTTCTTC
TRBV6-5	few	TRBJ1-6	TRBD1	CASSTTGDSPLHF	TGTGCCAGCAGTACAACAGGGGATTCACCCCTCCACTTT
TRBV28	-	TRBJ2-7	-	CASSTTFSYEQYF	TGTGCCAGCAGTACGACATTCTCCTACGAGCAGTACTTC